This T cell receptor beta chain is drawn from a study of T cells after yellow fever vaccination. This clonotype appeared many times. This CDR3 has 12 amino acids. The germline V gene encodes CDR1 SGHNT and CDR2 YYREEE (reference sequence). V was trimmed by 4 bases and J by 5 bases, leaving 9 bases between them. The authors made TCR cDNA by 5'RACE template switching, adding a universal primer site and UMIs. TCRdb reprocessed the 5' RACE reads via MiXCR and lists one record per CDR3 protein. The data show about 60,000 distinct CDR3 sequences, around 7% seen once. This chain connects TRBV5-4 to TRBJ2-5; D remains unclear. This sample comprised CD8+ T cells sorted from PBMCs, obtained on the day of the first yellow fever vaccination. This clonotype was sampled from a man in his late teens or twenties who received the YFV17D yellow fever vaccine. The CDR3 spells CASSPDGETQYF. The CDR3 nucleotides read TGTGCCAGCAGCCCGGACGGTGAGACCCAGTACTTC.